This passage covers 17 T cell receptor beta chains from one sample sequenced in a study of type 1 regulatory T cells (dated by TCRdb to the early 2020s). The sequencing machine was an Illumina MiSeq. TCRdb itself trimmed the public reads at Q25 with fastp, ran MiXCR and retained productive beta chains. Under each unique CDR3 protein, matching rows form one entry showing the most common genes and DNA. Present in this sample are about 97,000 distinct CDR3 sequences, about 28% of which were seen just once. Around 2.3% of the sample comes from the top ten. The sequenced material came from CD4+ T cells, either the whole sample or a sorted fraction (not recorded which). These receptors were obtained from a human donor in good health.

The chain uses TRBV10-1 and TRBJ2-1, with a weak D call TRBD2 (6 bases). Germline lookup yields CDR1 WNHNN and CDR2 SYGVQD (reference sequence). This CDR3 comprises 15 residues. The V and J ends lost 2 bases and 4 bases respectively, with 12 bases between them. The CDR3 loop is CASSEGFSGYNEQFF. The CDR3 coding sequence is TGCGCCAGCAGTGAGGGGTTTAGCGGATACAATGAGCAGTTCTTC.

The V call is TRBV7-2, the J call TRBJ2-5; possibly TRBD1 for D (5 bases). CDR1 is SGHTA and CDR2 is FQGNSA in the germline V gene. V shed 5 bases and J shed 2 bases, with 9 bases lying between them. The CDR3 loop spans 13 amino acids. The CDR3 DNA follows: TGTGCCAGCAGCCTAGGGGATCAAGAGACCCAGTACTTC. This encodes CASSLGDQETQYF.

The chain couples TRBV28 to TRBJ2-2, with 11 nucleotides matching TRBD2. The V segment lost 5 bases and the J segment 4 bases; nucleotides outside the gene matches: 3. The V gene's germline CDR1 is MDHEN and CDR2 SYDVKM. This CDR3 spans 15 amino acids. CDR3 in DNA: TGTGCCAGCAGTATCACTAGCGGGGGCACCGGGGAGCTGTTTTTT. This codes for CASSITSGGTGELFF.

The V gene is TRBV19, the J gene TRBJ1-1, with D possibly matching TRBD1 (5 bases). Trimming pared 7 bases from V and 3 bases from J, leaving 21 bases between. The CDR3 runs to 16 residues. Germline assignment: CDR1 LNHDA and CDR2 SQIVND (reference sequence). CDR3 amino acids: CASTSPPLGVYTEAFF. The CDR3 nucleotides are TGTGCCAGTACCTCACCCCCCTTAGGGGTGTACACTGAAGCTTTCTTT.

The CDR3 DNA reads as TGCAGTGCTATGAGAGGTGGTATGGGGGTGAATCAGCCCCAGCATTTT. Translating it yields CSAMRGGMGVNQPQHF. V usage is TRBV20-1 and J usage is TRBJ1-5; possible D gene TRBD1, 5 bases. V gave up 4 bases and J gave up 4 bases, with 20 bases separating them. Per the germline V gene, CDR1 is DFQATT and CDR2 is SNEGSKA (reference sequence). This CDR3 comprises 16 residues.

In this sample, this clonotype turned up a few times. CDR3 residues: CASSGGQGGYEQFF. DNA for the CDR3: TGTGCCAGCAGTGGGGGACAGGGGGGGTATGAGCAGTTCTTC. The V gene is TRBV2, the J gene TRBJ2-1; 11 bases agree with TRBD1. Germline assignment: CDR1 SNHLY and CDR2 FYNNEI. Trimming at V came to 4 bases and at J to 8 bases, leaving 4 bases not matched to a gene. The CDR3 loop spans 14 amino acids.

This chain connects TRBV5-1 to TRBJ1-2, with D possibly being TRBD1 (6 bases). Germline V gene data show CDR1 as SGHRS and CDR2 as YFSETQ. V lost 7 bases and J lost 7, with 20 bases in between. The CDR3 length is 14 residues. CDR3 bases: TGCGCCAGCGCGCCAGTGGGGGCCGAGGGTGGCTACACCTTC. It specifies CASAPVGAEGGYTF.

This sequence joins TRBV29-1 and TRBJ2-1, with D maybe TRBD1 (5 bases). The CDR3 contains 14 residues. V dropped 5 bases and J dropped 6 bases, with 17 bases sitting between them. Germline V gene sequence: CDR1 SQVTM, CDR2 ANQGSEA. The CDR3 sequence is CSVSGRDRANEQFF. As DNA, the CDR3 is TGCAGCGTTTCTGGCAGGGATCGGGCCAATGAGCAGTTCTTC.

There are a few counts of this clonotype. This chain links TRBV20-1 with TRBJ2-1; the D gene is possibly TRBD1 (6 bases). The CDR3 is 15 amino acids. V shed 5 bases and J shed 11 bases, with 25 bases lying between them. Germline CDR1 DFQATT, CDR2 SNEGSKA (reference sequence). In nucleotides, the CDR3 is TGCAGTGCTCGTGGACAGCGTGGCAGACAAGATCAGCAGTTCTTC. Its protein is CSARGQRGRQDQQFF.

The CDR3 DNA reads TGTGCCACCTGGACAGCCACTAACACTGAAGCTTTCTTT. Translation gives CATWTATNTEAFF. V and J are TRBV28 and TRBJ1-1; maybe TRBD1 (6 bases). V lost 10 bases and J 2 bases, leaving 14 bases between the germline ends. The V gene's germline CDR1 is MDHEN and CDR2 SYDVKM. The length of the CDR3 is 13 residues.

This clonotype was seen a single time. A much larger clone differs from this one at a single base, so this may be a read error. This chain links TRBV5-1 with TRBJ2-1; TRBD1 matches at 11 bases. This CDR3 is 14 amino acids long. The ends lost 4 bases at V and 6 bases at J; junction bases unmatched: 3. Looked up from germline, CDR1 is SGHRS and CDR2 is YFSETQ. CDR3 DNA sequence: TGCGCCAGCAGCGTGGGGACAGGGGGCAATGAGCAGTTCTTC. This translates into CASSVGTGGNEQFF.

V usage is TRBV29-1 and J usage is TRBJ2-2, with 10 nucleotides matching TRBD1. V lost 2 bases, J lost 5 bases, and 2 bases stayed unmatched. The CDR3 length is 14 residues. Per the germline V gene, CDR1 is SQVTM and CDR2 is ANQGSEA. CDR3 DNA: TGCAGCGTTGAAAGGGGACAGGGGACCGGGGAGCTGTTTTTT. This sequence encodes CSVERGQGTGELFF.

This clonotype occurred a few times. This sequence joins TRBV28 and TRBJ2-7, with D perhaps matching TRBD1 (5 bases). There are 13 residues in the CDR3. Trimming took 6 bases from V and 2 from J, leaving 11 bases between them. The germline CDR1 and CDR2 sequences are MDHEN and SYDVKM. The DNA for the CDR3 is TGTGCCAGCAGCTCAGGGAACGCCTACGAGCAGTACTTC. Translated, it gives CASSSGNAYEQYF.

This clonotype was seen a few times. V usage is TRBV20-1 and J usage is TRBJ2-2; possibly TRBD2 for D (5 bases). Germline-derived CDR1 and CDR2 are DFQATT and SNEGSKA (reference sequence). Trimming removed 6 bases from V and 4 bases from J, with 18 bases in between. The CDR3 has 15 amino acids. As DNA, the CDR3 is TGCAGTGCAATCGGGCCGGAGGCCGGCACCGGGGAGCTGTTTTTT. Translating gives CSAIGPEAGTGELFF.

In its sample, this clonotype was seen a few times. V gene TRBV18 combines with J gene TRBJ2-1; no reliable D call. V was shortened by 5 bases and J by 5 bases, with 7 bases between the two germline ends. The CDR3 runs to 12 residues. Per the germline V gene, CDR1 is KGHSH and CDR2 is LQKENI. In DNA form, the CDR3 reads TGTGCCAGCTCAGTGACCCACAATGAGCAGTTCTTC. It yields the protein CASSVTHNEQFF.

CDR3 DNA: TGCAGTGTCTCCACAGGAGGCAATCAGCCCCAGCATTTT. It specifies CSVSTGGNQPQHF. The V gene is TRBV20-1, the J gene TRBJ1-5, with a weak D call TRBD1 (5 bases). V was trimmed by 7 bases and J by 2 bases, leaving 12 bases between them. The CDR3 sequence is 13 residues long. Per germline, CDR1 DFQATT and CDR2 SNEGSKA (reference sequence).

This clonotype was seen only a few times. The chain carries TRBV9 and TRBJ2-1; 11 bases line up with TRBD2. Germline V gives CDR1 SGDLS, CDR2 YYNGEE. The CDR3 contains 18 residues. J lost 5 bases, V lost 3 bases, and 13 bases had no gene match. The CDR3: CASSERHRLAGTHNEQFF. The CDR3 DNA reads TGTGCCAGCAGCGAGAGACACCGACTAGCGGGAACCCACAATGAGCAGTTCTTC.